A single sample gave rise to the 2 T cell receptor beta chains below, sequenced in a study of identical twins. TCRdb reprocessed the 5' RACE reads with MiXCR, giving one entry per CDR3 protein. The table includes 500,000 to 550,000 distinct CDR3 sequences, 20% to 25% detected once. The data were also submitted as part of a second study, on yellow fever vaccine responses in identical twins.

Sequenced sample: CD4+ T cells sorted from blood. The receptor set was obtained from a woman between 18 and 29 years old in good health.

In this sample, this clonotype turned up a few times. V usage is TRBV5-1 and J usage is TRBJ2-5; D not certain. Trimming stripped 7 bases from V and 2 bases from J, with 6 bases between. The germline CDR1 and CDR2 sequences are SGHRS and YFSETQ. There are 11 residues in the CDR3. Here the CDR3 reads CASGEQETQYF. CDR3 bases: TGCGCCAGCGGAGAGCAAGAGACCCAGTACTTC.

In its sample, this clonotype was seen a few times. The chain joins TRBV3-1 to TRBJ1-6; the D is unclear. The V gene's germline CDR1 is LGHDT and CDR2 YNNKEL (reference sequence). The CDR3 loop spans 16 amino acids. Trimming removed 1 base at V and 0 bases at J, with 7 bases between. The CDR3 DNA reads TGTGCCAGCAGCCAAGCGGGGAGCTCCTATAATTCACCCCTCCACTTT. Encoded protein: CASSQAGSSYNSPLHF.